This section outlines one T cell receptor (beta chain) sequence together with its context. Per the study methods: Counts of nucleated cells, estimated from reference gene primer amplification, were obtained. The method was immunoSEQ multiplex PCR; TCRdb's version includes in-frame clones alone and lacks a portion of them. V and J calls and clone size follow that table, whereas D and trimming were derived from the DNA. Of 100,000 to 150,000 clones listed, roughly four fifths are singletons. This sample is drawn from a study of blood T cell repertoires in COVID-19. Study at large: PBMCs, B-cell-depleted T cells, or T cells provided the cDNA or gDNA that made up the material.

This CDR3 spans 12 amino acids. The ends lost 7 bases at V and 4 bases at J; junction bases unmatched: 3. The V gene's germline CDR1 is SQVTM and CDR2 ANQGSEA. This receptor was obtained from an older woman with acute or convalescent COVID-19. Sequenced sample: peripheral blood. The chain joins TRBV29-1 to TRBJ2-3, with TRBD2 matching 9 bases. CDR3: CSAVAGADTQYF. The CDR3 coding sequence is TGCAGCGCTGTAGCGGGGGCAGATACGCAGTATTTT.